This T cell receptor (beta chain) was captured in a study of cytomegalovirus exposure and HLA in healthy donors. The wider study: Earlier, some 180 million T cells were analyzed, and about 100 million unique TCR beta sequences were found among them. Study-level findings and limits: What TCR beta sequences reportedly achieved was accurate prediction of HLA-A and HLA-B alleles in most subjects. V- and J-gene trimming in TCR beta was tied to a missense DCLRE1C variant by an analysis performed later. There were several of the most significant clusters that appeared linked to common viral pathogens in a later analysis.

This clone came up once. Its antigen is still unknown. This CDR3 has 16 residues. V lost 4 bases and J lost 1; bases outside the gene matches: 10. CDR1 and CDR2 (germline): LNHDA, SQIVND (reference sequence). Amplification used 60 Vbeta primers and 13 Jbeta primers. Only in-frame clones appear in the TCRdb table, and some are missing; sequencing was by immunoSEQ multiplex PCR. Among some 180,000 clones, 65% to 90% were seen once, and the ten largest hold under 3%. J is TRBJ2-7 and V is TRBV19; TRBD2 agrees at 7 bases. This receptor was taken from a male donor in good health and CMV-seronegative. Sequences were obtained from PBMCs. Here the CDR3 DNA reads TGTGCCAGTAGTACCCTTGGACTAGTAGGGTCCTACGAGCAGTACTTC. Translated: CASSTLGLVGSYEQYF. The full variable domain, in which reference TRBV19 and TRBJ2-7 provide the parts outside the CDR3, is DGGITQSPKYLFRKEGQNVTLSCEQNLNHDAMYWYRQDPGQGLRLIYYSQIVNDFQKGDIAEGYSVSREKKESFPLTVTSAQKNPTAFYLCASSTLGLVGSYEQYFGPGTRLTVT.